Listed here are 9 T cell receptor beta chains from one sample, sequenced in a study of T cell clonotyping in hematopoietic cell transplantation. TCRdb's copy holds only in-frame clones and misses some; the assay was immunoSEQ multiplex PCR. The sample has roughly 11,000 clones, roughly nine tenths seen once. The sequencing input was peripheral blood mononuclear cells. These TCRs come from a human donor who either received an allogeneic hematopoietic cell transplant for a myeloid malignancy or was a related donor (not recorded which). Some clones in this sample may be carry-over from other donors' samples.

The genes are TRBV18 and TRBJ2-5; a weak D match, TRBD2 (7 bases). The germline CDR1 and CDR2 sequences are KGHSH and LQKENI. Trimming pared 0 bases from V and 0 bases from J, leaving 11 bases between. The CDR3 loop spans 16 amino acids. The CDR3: CASSPPGRGYQETQYF. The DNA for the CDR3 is TGTGCCAGCTCACCACCAGGGAGGGGGTACCAAGAGACCCAGTACTTC.

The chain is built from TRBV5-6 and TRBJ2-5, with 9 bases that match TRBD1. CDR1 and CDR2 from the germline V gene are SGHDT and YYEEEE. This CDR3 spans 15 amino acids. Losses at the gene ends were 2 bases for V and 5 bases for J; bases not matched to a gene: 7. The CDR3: CASSFNRGREETQYF. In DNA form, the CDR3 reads TGTGCCAGCAGCTTTAACAGGGGGCGCGAGGAGACCCAGTACTTC.

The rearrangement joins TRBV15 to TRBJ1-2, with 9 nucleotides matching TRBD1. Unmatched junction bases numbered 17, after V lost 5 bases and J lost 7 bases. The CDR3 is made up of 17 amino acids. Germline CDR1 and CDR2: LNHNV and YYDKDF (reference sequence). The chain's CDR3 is CATSSKGTGSDGAGYTF. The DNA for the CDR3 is TGTGCCACCAGCTCAAAGGGGACAGGGTCGGACGGAGCTGGCTACACCTTC.

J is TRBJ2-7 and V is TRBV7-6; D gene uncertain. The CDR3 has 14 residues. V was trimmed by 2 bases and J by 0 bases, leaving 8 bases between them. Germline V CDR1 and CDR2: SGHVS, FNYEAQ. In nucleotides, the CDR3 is TGTGCCAGCAGCTTAAACAGTAACTCCTACGAGCAGTACTTC. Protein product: CASSLNSNSYEQYF.

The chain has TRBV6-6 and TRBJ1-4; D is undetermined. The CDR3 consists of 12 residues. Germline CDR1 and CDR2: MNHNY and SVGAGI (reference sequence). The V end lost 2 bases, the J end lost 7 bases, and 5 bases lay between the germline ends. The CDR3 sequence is CASSYGGEKLFF. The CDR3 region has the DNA TGTGCCAGCAGTTACGGAGGTGAAAAACTGTTTTTT.

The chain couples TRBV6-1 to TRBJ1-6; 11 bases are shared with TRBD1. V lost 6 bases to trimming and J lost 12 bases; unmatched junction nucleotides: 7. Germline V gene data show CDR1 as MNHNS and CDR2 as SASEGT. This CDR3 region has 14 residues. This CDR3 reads CASRGQGVGKPLHF. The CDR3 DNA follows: TGTGCCAGCAGGGGACAGGGGGTGGGAAAACCCCTCCACTTT.

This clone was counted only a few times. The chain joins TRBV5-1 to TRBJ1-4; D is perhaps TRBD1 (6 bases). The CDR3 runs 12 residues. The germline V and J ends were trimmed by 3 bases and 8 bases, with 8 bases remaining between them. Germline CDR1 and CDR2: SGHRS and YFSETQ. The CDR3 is CASSSQGEKLFF. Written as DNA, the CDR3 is TGCGCCAGCAGCTCACAGGGCGAAAAACTGTTTTTT.

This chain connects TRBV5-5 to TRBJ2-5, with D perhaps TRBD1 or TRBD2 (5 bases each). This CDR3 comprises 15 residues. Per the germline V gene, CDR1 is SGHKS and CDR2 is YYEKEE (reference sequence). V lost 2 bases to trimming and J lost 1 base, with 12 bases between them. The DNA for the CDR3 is TGTGCCAGCAGCTTCCTAGGGACGGTCCAAGAGACCCAGTACTTC. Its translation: CASSFLGTVQETQYF.

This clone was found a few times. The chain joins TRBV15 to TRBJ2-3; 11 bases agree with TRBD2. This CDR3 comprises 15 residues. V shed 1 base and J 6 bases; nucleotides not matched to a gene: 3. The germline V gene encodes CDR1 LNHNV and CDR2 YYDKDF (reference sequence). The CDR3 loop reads CATSRGLAGIDTQYF. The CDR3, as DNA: TGTGCCACCAGCAGAGGACTAGCGGGGATCGATACGCAGTATTTT.